Listed below are T cell receptor beta chains from one sample, sequenced in a study of blood T cells in healthy people across ages. Using its own MiXCR run on the 5' RACE reads, TCRdb lists one record per CDR3 protein. The profile shows hundreds of thousands of distinct CDR3 sequences, around 48% of them singletons. The source material was blood. These receptors all stem from a woman aged 60-70 years in good health. Both conserved end residues are part of each CDR3. The D gene is left open where the match is weak. Clone size is shown for a subset of rows, as once, few, many or a class of expanded clone.

>NA|TRBV20-1|NA|TRBJ1-6
TGCAGTCTTACAGGAAGCTCCTATAATTCACCCCTCCACTTT
CSLTGSSYNSPLHF
>NA|TRBV4-3|NA|TRBJ2-5
TGCGCCAGCAGCCCCTCCGCTAGACGGGGAGAGACCCAGTACTTC
CASSPSARRGETQYF
>NA|TRBV11-2|TRBD1|TRBJ1-5
TGTGCCAGCAGCTTTTGGACAGGGGGGCTATATAGCAATCAGCCCCAGCATTTT
CASSFWTGGLYSNQPQHF
>NA|TRBV6-2/TRBV6-3|NA|TRBJ1-2
TGTGCCAGCAGTTACACCGTCGGGGGTGGCTACACCTTC
CASSYTVGGGYTF
>NA|TRBV5-1|TRBD1|TRBJ1-2
TGCGCCAGCAGCCCCCTTCCCGGGACAGGGTTTGAAGGCTACACCTTC
CASSPLPGTGFEGYTF
>NA|TRBV7-2|NA|TRBJ2-1
TGTGCCAGCGTACAGGGTCCCGAGACCCAGTTCTTC
CASVQGPETQFF
>NA|TRBV18|TRBD2|TRBJ2-3
TGTGCCAGCTCACCAATCGGCGGGAGGGAAGATACGCAGTATTTT
CASSPIGGREDTQYF
>NA|TRBV5-1|TRBD2|TRBJ2-3
TGCGCCAGCAGCTGGAGCGGGAGGGTAGATACGCAGTATTTT
CASSWSGRVDTQYF
>NA|TRBV20-1|NA|TRBJ2-4
TGCAGTGCCAGCCAGGCTCTAGCCAAAAACATTCAGTACTTC
CSASQALAKNIQYF
>NA|TRBV3-1|TRBD1|TRBJ2-5
TGTGCCACCAGCCAAACAGGGGGATCGAAGACCCAGTACTTC
CATSQTGGSKTQYF
>NA|TRBV20-1|NA|TRBJ2-5
TGCAGTGCTAGAGTGGTAGGAACGAGGGAGCAGTACTTC
CSARVVGTREQYF
>NA|TRBV28|NA|TRBJ2-7
TGTGCCAGCAGTTTAGGGTTAAGGGGGGATCCCTCCTACGAGCAGTACTTC
CASSLGLRGDPSYEQYF
>NA|TRBV20-1|TRBD1|TRBJ2-3
TGCAGTGCTAGATATACAAGACAGGGGGCCGGAGATACGCAGTATTTT
CSARYTRQGAGDTQYF
>NA|TRBV28|NA|TRBJ2-5
TGTGCCAGCGAGGCGCGGCCAAATGAGCAGTACTTC
CASEARPNEQYF
>NA|TRBV5-1|NA|TRBJ2-3
TGCGCCAGCAGCCCTATACACCAAGATACGCAGTATTTT
CASSPIHQDTQYF
>once|TRBV27|TRBD1|TRBJ2-3
TGTGCCAGCAGTTCAACGACAGGGATCACAGATACGCAGTATTTT
CASSSTTGITDTQYF
>once|TRBV24-1|NA|TRBJ2-1
TGTGCCACCCAACCGGGGGCAGGGGTTCCCTACAATGAGCAGTTCTTC
CATQPGAGVPYNEQFF
>once|TRBV14|NA|TRBJ2-3
TGTGCCAGCAGCCAACTGAACGCCAAGCTTCCTACGCAGTATTTT
CASSQLNAKLPTQYF
>NA|TRBV9|NA|TRBJ1-4
TGTGCCAGCAGCGTAGGATCGGAGGGGATTTCGACTAATGAAAAACTGTTTTTT
CASSVGSEGISTNEKLFF
>NA|TRBV7-9|TRBD1|TRBJ1-5
TGTGCCAGCAGCCGTGACAGGGGGCGAAAGCATTTT
CASSRDRGRKHF
>NA|TRBV5-1|NA|TRBJ2-7
TGCGCCAGCAGCGGGGAAGGCTCCCTCTACGAGCAGTACTTC
CASSGEGSLYEQYF
>NA|TRBV2|TRBD1|TRBJ2-3
TGTGCCAGCACCATGAGACAGGGCCCTCGCACAGATACGCAGTATTTT
CASTMRQGPRTDTQYF
>NA|TRBV7-3|NA|TRBJ2-1
TGTGCCAGCAGCCCCGGGAGCCGGGCTTACAATGAGCAGTTCTTC
CASSPGSRAYNEQFF
>many|TRBV29-1|TRBD1|TRBJ2-3
TGCAGCGGGGCGAGGGGGCAGTCTGGCACAGATACGCAGTATTTT
CSGARGQSGTDTQYF
>NA|TRBV12-3/TRBV12-4|NA|TRBJ2-1
TGTGCCAGCAGTTTGTGGAAGGACAATGAGCAGTTCTTC
CASSLWKDNEQFF
>NA|TRBV6-5|NA|TRBJ2-7
TGTGCCAGCAGTTACTCGAGTGCCTACTCCTACGAGCAGTACTTC
CASSYSSAYSYEQYF
>NA|TRBV7-2|NA|TRBJ1-2
TGTGCCAGCAGCTTTTCACAAAACAATGGCTACACCTTC
CASSFSQNNGYTF
>NA|TRBV28|NA|TRBJ2-1
TGTGCCTGCAGTCCCTTCGGGGCGGGTTCCCACAATGAGCAGTTCTTC
CACSPFGAGSHNEQFF
>NA|TRBV6-2/TRBV6-3|TRBD2|TRBJ2-5
TGTGCCAGCAGTTACTCCGGGACTAGCGGGAGGGCCCCCGAGACCCAGTACTTC
CASSYSGTSGRAPETQYF
>NA|TRBV12-3/TRBV12-4|NA|TRBJ1-1
TGTGCCGGCAGTCGAGGGGTGAAGGCTGAAGCTTTCTTT
CAGSRGVKAEAFF
>NA|TRBV5-6|NA|TRBJ2-1
TGTGCCAGCAGCTTGGTCTCAGGGAAGCAGTTCTTC
CASSLVSGKQFF
>NA|TRBV4-3|NA|TRBJ1-2
TGCGCCAGCAGCCAAGGACCGGGAAGCTATGGCTACACCTTC
CASSQGPGSYGYTF
>few|TRBV18|NA|TRBJ2-2
TGTGCCAGCTCACCAGGGACTGCGAACACCGGGGAGCTGTTTTTT
CASSPGTANTGELFF
>few|TRBV14|NA|TRBJ2-1
TGTGCCAGCAGCCAAAAAACGGGACTCTGGAGCTACAATGAGCAGTTCTTC
CASSQKTGLWSYNEQFF
>NA|TRBV5-1|NA|TRBJ2-7
TGCGCCAGCAGCTTGGACAGGAAGCAGGGAAGGACCTACGAGCAGTACTTC
CASSLDRKQGRTYEQYF
>NA|TRBV10-3|NA|TRBJ2-3
TGTGCCATCAAGGGGGGAGGCACAGATACGCAGTATTTT
CAIKGGGTDTQYF
>few|TRBV29-1|NA|TRBJ2-7
TGCAGCGTTGAAGGGCCTAGCAGTGAGCAGTACTTC
CSVEGPSSEQYF
>few|TRBV12-3/TRBV12-4|TRBD2|TRBJ2-1
TGTGCCAGCAGTTCCCCCATAGCGGGAGGCACCTACAATGAGCAGTTCTTC
CASSSPIAGGTYNEQFF
>few|TRBV6-2/TRBV6-3|NA|TRBJ2-7
TGTGCCAGCAGTTACCACCACGAGCAGTACTTC
CASSYHHEQYF
>NA|TRBV9|TRBD2|TRBJ2-1
TGTGCCAGCAGCGTAGCCCCCCCCGGACTAGGCAATGAGCAGTTCTTC
CASSVAPPGLGNEQFF
>NA|TRBV29-1|TRBD2|TRBJ2-1
TGCACCTTTAGCGGGAGAGACTACAATGAGCAGTTCTTC
CTFSGRDYNEQFF
>once|TRBV2|TRBD1|TRBJ1-2
TGTGCCAGCAGTACCCCGAGGGACAGGACAAACTATGGCTACACCTTC
CASSTPRDRTNYGYTF
>NA|TRBV6-6|NA|TRBJ1-1
TGTGCCGAAAGTAGGGGCCTGAACACTGAAGCTTTCTTT
CAESRGLNTEAFF
>NA|TRBV20-1|NA|TRBJ2-1
TGCAGTGCTAGTTATAGCGGACTCCACAATGAGCAGTTCTTC
CSASYSGLHNEQFF
>NA|TRBV2|NA|TRBJ2-2
TGTGCCAGCAGTGAAGCGCCGCCCCGGACCGGGGAGCTGTTTTTT
CASSEAPPRTGELFF
>NA|TRBV7-9|NA|TRBJ1-1
TGTGCCAGCAGCTCATCCGTGGCAGAGCTCATGAACACTGAAGCTTTCTTT
CASSSSVAELMNTEAFF
>many|TRBV20-1|TRBD2|TRBJ2-7
TGCAGTGCTTGGGGACTAGGACTAGCTGACGAGCAGTACTTC
CSAWGLGLADEQYF
>few|TRBV7-2|TRBD2|TRBJ2-5
TGTGCCAGCAGCCCAAGGACTAGCGGAAGAGAGACCCAGTACTTC
CASSPRTSGRETQYF
>NA|TRBV30|NA|TRBJ2-1
TGTGCCTGGAGGCCCCTTACCAATGAGCAGTTCTTC
CAWRPLTNEQFF
>NA|TRBV7-2|NA|TRBJ1-5
TGTGCCAGCAGCCAGGGGACGGATCAGCCCCAGCATTTT
CASSQGTDQPQHF
>few|TRBV2|NA|TRBJ2-3
TGTGCCAGCAGTGAGGGAACGACGGGGGATACGCAGTATTTT
CASSEGTTGDTQYF
>few|TRBV25-1|NA|TRBJ2-7
TGTGCCAGCAGTGGTCTTTCGGGAGATACCTACGAGCAGTACTTC
CASSGLSGDTYEQYF
>few|TRBV28|NA|TRBJ2-3
TGTGCCAGCAGTTCCCCGGCGGGCTCAGATACGCAGTATTTT
CASSSPAGSDTQYF